A single sample gave rise to the 17 T cell receptor beta chains below, sequenced in a study of beta chain features in type 1 diabetes. Expressed TCRB transcripts were sequenced, since all the RNA that had been isolated was reverse transcribed. Sequenced by immunoSEQ multiplex PCR; TCRdb stores in-frame clones only, minus some. This table holds around 500,000 clones, more than 9.5% found once. Sequencing was done on a sample of naive CD4+ T cells from blood. The receptors originated from a woman younger than 35 in good health.

This clone came up a few times. The chain carries TRBV7-2 and TRBJ2-1, with 12 nucleotides matching TRBD2. The germline gives CDR1 SGHTA, CDR2 FQGNSA. This CDR3 spans 16 amino acids. V trimming: 4 bases; J trimming: 9 bases; junction bases outside the gene matches: 10. For the CDR3, the DNA is TGTGCCAGCAGCTCTGGGCTAGCGGGGGGGAAAGCTGAGCAGTTCTTC. Translation: CASSSGLAGGKAEQFF.

Ten or more counts support this clone. CDR3 loop: CAWRLQMNTEAFF. The CDR3 DNA reads TGTGCCTGGAGATTACAGATGAACACTGAAGCTTTCTTT. V is TRBV30 and J is TRBJ1-1; D is unresolved. Germline values: CDR1 GTSNPN, CDR2 SVGIG (reference sequence). The CDR3 is made up of 13 amino acids. Trimming pared 3 bases from V and 0 bases from J, leaving 8 bases between. The full variable domain, rest sourced from reference TRBV30 and TRBJ1-1, is SQTIHQWPATLVQPVGSPLSLECTVEGTSNPNLYWYRQAAGRGLQLLFYSVGIGQISSEVPQNLSASRPQDRQFILSSKKLLLSDSGFYLCAWRLQMNTEAFFGQGTRLTVV.

This clone turned up a few times. This chain uses TRBV7-9 with TRBJ1-2; no clear D. V was trimmed by 1 base and J by 3 bases, leaving 6 bases between them. The CDR3 has 13 residues. The V gene's germline CDR1 is SEHNR and CDR2 FQNEAQ (reference sequence). The CDR3 DNA is TGTGCCAGCAGCTTAGGGCAATACTATGGCTACACCTTC. Residues: CASSLGQYYGYTF.

This clone was picked up a small number of times. V and J are TRBV30 and TRBJ1-2, with a tentative D call TRBD1 (6 bases). The CDR3 runs 14 residues. Looked up from germline, CDR1 is GTSNPN and CDR2 is SVGIG (reference sequence). V gave up 5 bases and J gave up 2 bases, with 15 bases separating them. CDR3 sequence reads: CAWRLTGPNYGYTF. Here the CDR3 DNA reads TGTGCCTGGCGCCTAACAGGGCCCAACTATGGCTACACCTTC.

In this sample, this clone turned up a few times. The chain is built from TRBV6-1 and TRBJ2-3; D uncertain. The CDR3 runs to 11 residues. CDR1 and CDR2 from the germline V gene are MNHNS and SASEGT. Trimming cost V 9 bases and J 6 bases, with 10 bases left between them. This chain's CDR3 is CASWAWDTQYF. In nucleotides, the CDR3 is TGTGCCAGTTGGGCGTGGGATACGCAGTATTTT.

V is TRBV9 and J is TRBJ2-1; no definite D call. CDR1 and CDR2 (germline): SGDLS, YYNGEE. The germline V and J ends were trimmed by 4 bases and 5 bases, with 13 bases remaining between them. This CDR3 has 14 amino acids. The CDR3 loop is CASSSQTRNNEQFF. In nucleotides, the CDR3 is TGTGCCAGCAGCTCCCAGACTCGGAACAATGAGCAGTTCTTC.

This clone showed up just a few times. The DNA for the CDR3 is TGTGCCAGCTCACCAGGCAGCTCCTACGAGCAGTACGTC. Protein product: CASSPGSSYEQYV. This sequence joins TRBV18 and TRBJ2-7; no firm D call. Germline V gene data show CDR1 as KGHSH and CDR2 as LQKENI. The V and J ends lost 2 bases and 0 bases respectively, with 5 bases between them. This CDR3 spans 13 amino acids.

This rearrangement joins TRBV30 to TRBJ1-2; 7 bases are a match to TRBD1. Trimming removed 8 bases from V and 0 bases from J; junction bases left unmatched: 12. Germline V gene data show CDR1 as GTSNPN and CDR2 as SVGIG (reference sequence). CDR3 length: 15 residues. The DNA of the CDR3 is TGTGCCGGGGGCAAATCGGGACAGACTAACTATGGCTACACCTTC. This translates into CAGGKSGQTNYGYTF.

The chain joins TRBV30 to TRBJ1-4; D is unresolved. The CDR3 contains 15 residues. Germline V lookup: CDR1 GTSNPN, CDR2 SVGIG (reference sequence). Trimming shortened V by 0 bases and J by 8 bases, and 16 bases separated the two germline ends. CDR3 coding DNA: TGTGCCTGGAGTGTACCCCCCCTTTCGGGGGAAAAACTGTTTTTT. This sequence encodes CAWSVPPLSGEKLFF.

This clone was seen a handful of times. The chain employs TRBV5-1 and TRBJ2-3, with D unresolved. The CDR3 consists of 13 residues. Per the germline V gene, CDR1 is SGHRS and CDR2 is YFSETQ. V shed 4 bases and J shed 6 bases, with 12 bases lying between them. The CDR3 reads CASSPFRMDTQYF. CDR3 DNA: TGCGCCAGCAGCCCCTTCCGGATGGATACGCAGTATTTT.

The chain has TRBV30 and TRBJ2-1, with D tentatively TRBD2 (6 bases). Germline V gene data show CDR1 as GTSNPN and CDR2 as SVGIG (reference sequence). The CDR3 extends over 16 amino acids. V was clipped by 0 bases and J by 4 bases, with 16 bases between them. CDR3: CAWSVSWDSRYNEQFF. The CDR3 nucleotides read TGTGCCTGGAGTGTATCCTGGGACTCTCGTTACAATGAGCAGTTCTTC.

In its sample, this clone was seen many times. The chain combines TRBV4-1 with TRBJ2-3; D remains ambiguous. The CDR3 covers 12 residues. The V gene lost 4 bases and the J gene lost 4 bases, with 6 bases spanning the gap. The germline CDR1 and CDR2 sequences are MGHRA and YSYEKL. The CDR3 DNA reads as TGCGCCAGCAGCCTGGCAGCAGATACGCAGTATTTT. Residues: CASSLAADTQYF.

The sample holds a few counts of this clone. The chain links TRBV6-6 to TRBJ2-3; D possibly corresponds to TRBD2 (5 bases). V shed 7 bases and J shed 4 bases, with 12 bases lying between them. The CDR3 has 13 residues. In germline, CDR1 is MNHNY, CDR2 SVGAGI (reference sequence). CDR3 sequence (DNA): TGTGCCAGCAACTCGGCGGGCCCAGATACGCAGTATTTT. This codes for CASNSAGPDTQYF.

This clone was recorded a few times. The chain has TRBV9 and TRBJ2-5; weak D call: TRBD2 (6 bases). The CDR3 spans 14 residues. Germline CDR1 reads SGDLS; CDR2 reads YYNGEE. The V and J ends lost 3 bases and 4 bases respectively, with 13 bases between them. The CDR3 nucleotides are TGTGCCAGCAGCGCAGCCTTGGGAGGAGAGACCCAGTACTTC. Its protein product is CASSAALGGETQYF. Looking up the rest from reference TRBV9 and TRBJ2-5 gives the full variable domain: DSGVTQTPKHLITATGQRVTLRCSPRSGDLSVYWYQQSLDQGLQFLIQYYNGEERAKGNILERFSAQQFPDLHSELNLSSLELGDSALYFCASSAALGGETQYFGPGTRLLVL.

This clone was counted between two and nine times. The chain is built from TRBV11-3 and TRBJ1-1; 7 nucleotides agree with TRBD1. CDR3 length: 15 residues. V trimming: 5 bases; J trimming: 1 base; junction bases outside the gene matches: 7. Germline V lookup: CDR1 SGHNT, CDR2 YENEEA. The CDR3: CASSAAGTENTEAFF. Here the CDR3 DNA reads TGTGCCAGCAGCGCCGCCGGGACAGAGAACACTGAAGCTTTCTTT.

This chain uses TRBV7-3 with TRBJ2-3; D perhaps matches TRBD2 (5 bases). The CDR3 spans 13 residues. Germline loops: CDR1 SGHTA, CDR2 FQGTGA. The V end lost 5 bases, the J end lost 4 bases, and 10 bases lay between the germline ends. The CDR3: CASSPRAADTQYF. In DNA, the CDR3 is TGTGCCAGCAGCCCGCGGGCAGCAGATACGCAGTATTTT.

The gene calls are TRBV7-9 and TRBJ2-6; no reliable D call. Trimming took off 2 bases at V and 0 bases at J, with 5 bases between the two ends. This CDR3 is 15 amino acids long. Germline assignment: CDR1 SEHNR and CDR2 FQNEAQ (reference sequence). The CDR3 protein is CASSLRFSGANVLTF. The CDR3 nucleotides read TGTGCCAGCAGCTTACGGTTCTCTGGGGCCAACGTCCTGACTTTC.